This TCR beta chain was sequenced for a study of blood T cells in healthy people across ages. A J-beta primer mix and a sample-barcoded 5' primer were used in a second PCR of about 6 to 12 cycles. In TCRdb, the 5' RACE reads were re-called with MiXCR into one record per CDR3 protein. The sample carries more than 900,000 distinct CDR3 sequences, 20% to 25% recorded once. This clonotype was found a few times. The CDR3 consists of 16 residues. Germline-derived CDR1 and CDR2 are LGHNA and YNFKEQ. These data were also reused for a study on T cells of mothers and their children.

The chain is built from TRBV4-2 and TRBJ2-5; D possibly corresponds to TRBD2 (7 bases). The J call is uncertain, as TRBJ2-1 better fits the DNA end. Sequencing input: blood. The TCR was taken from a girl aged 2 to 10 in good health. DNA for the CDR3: TGTGCCAGCAGACTGCTTGGGGGGGGGCTTAATAATGAGCAGTTCTTC. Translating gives CASRLLGGGLNNEQFF.